This TCR beta chain was sequenced for a study of cytomegalovirus exposure and HLA in healthy donors. Overall study results and limits: Cytomegalovirus association was assigned to more than 150 TCR beta chains. The majority of TCR sequences were rare, yet some public TCRs appeared in many donors.

Comment on this clone: Its specificity is unknown.

The data were produced by immunoSEQ multiplex PCR, yet TCRdb's version contains in-frame clones alone and is incomplete. The table includes roughly 90,000 clones, 90% to 95% detected once. Germline lookup yields CDR1 LNHNV and CDR2 YYDKDF (reference sequence). Between the trimmed V and J ends, which lost 0 bases and 5 bases, there was a span of 14 bases. This CDR3 has 15 residues. This sequence was found in a woman in her thirties in good health and CMV-seropositive. Material for sequencing was PBMCs. V usage is TRBV15 and J usage is TRBJ2-7; possible D gene TRBD1, 5 bases. For the CDR3, the DNA is TGTGCCACCAGCAGAGATGTATCGTCAGGGAACGAGCAGTACTTC. This sequence encodes CATSRDVSSGNEQYF.